These T cell receptor beta chains were read from a single sample in a study of blood T cell repertoires in COVID-19. Produced via immunoSEQ multiplex PCR; TCRdb's table is partial and in-frame only. The sample has 250,000 to 350,000 clones; roughly 87% are singletons. The sequencing sample was made of peripheral blood. These receptors were collected from a woman aged 50 to 60 who had recovered from COVID-19. The conserved cysteine and the conserved F or W are not part of the CDR3 here. Fields, in order: J gene, V gene, CDR3 protein.

>TRBJ1-4|TRBV29-1
SVEDPRTNEKLF
>TRBJ2-1|TRBV2
ASRNSGGGANSYNEQF
>TRBJ1-2|TRBV5-6
ASSLDQGLYGYT
>TRBJ2-7|TRBV9
ASSIGGGSYEQY
>TRBJ2-7|TRBV6-5
ASSYSSGQQAYEQY
>TRBJ1-3|TRBV5-4
ASSLGAGGNTIY
>TRBJ1-2|TRBV6-5
ASSFTGVGYGYT
>TRBJ1-3|TRBV30
AWTFGGVARNTIY
>TRBJ1-1|TRBV29-1
SPPQGQGGTEAF
>TRBJ2-7|TRBV11-2
ASSGGTSGPIYEQY
>TRBJ1-6|TRBV10-1
ASSEPGQDGITPLH
>TRBJ2-1|TRBV29-1
SVAGGEQF
>TRBJ2-5|TRBV2
ASSVVQGLPQETQY
>TRBJ2-5|TRBV5-1
ASSLARPGPQETQY
>TRBJ1-1|TRBV5-1
ASSSTLGGTEAF
>TRBJ2-3|TRBV24-1
ATSDTGQGYTDTQY
>TRBJ1-1|TRBV5-1
ASSVGQTRTAEAF
>TRBJ2-5|TRBV10-3
AISIRGNDETQY
>TRBJ2-1|TRBV9
ASSVLAGAGNEQF
>TRBJ2-3|TRBV6-1
ASSELAGADTQY
>TRBJ2-1|TRBV5-1
ASSFKKGPVEVYDEQF
>TRBJ2-3|TRBV5-4
ASSRGTVSTDTQY
>TRBJ1-2|TRBV9
ASSVGEGIGYGYT
>TRBJ2-3|TRBV5-8
ASSLAGTDTQY
>TRBJ1-5|TRBV5-1
ASSLTGLDQPQH
>TRBJ2-3|TRBV30
AWSVGAAYTDTQY
>TRBJ1-5|TRBV27
ASSITGTGGPLINQPQH
>TRBJ1-6|TRBV3-1/TRBV3-2
ASSLTDRVHSPLH
>TRBJ2-1|TRBV9
ASSVAPTSYNEQF
>TRBJ1-2|TRBV10-3
AITPSNPGGYT
>TRBJ1-2|TRBV5-5
ASSPEPYRGGGYT
>TRBJ2-1|TRBV29-1
SVRSGGDNEQF
>TRBJ2-3|TRBV5-1
ASSLRGLAVDTQY
>TRBJ1-1|TRBV16
ASSQNPGNTEAF
>TRBJ2-2|TRBV5-1
ASSADIRNTGELF
>TRBJ1-4|TRBV7-9
ASSSIRGGQLGEKLF
>TRBJ2-3|TRBV7-2
ASSFRGLGGGSHTDTQY
>TRBJ1-1|TRBV5-6
ASSVGGPLNTEAF
>TRBJ1-2|TRBV30
ACDPPGT
>TRBJ2-7|TRBV30
AWSYKGAGYEQY
>TRBJ1-2|TRBV28
ASSLPLTETYGYT
>TRBJ2-3|TRBV4-3
ASSHSPAGNTDTQY
>TRBJ2-5|TRBV27
ASSFSTSGLKETQY
>TRBJ2-1|TRBV18
ASSPYSGGASNEQF
>TRBJ2-1|TRBV6-5
ASSLRPYNEQF
>TRBJ2-6|TRBV7-8
ASSLRTGSGANVLT
>TRBJ2-7|TRBV5-1
ASSLVGRAEQY
>TRBJ1-1|TRBV5-1
ASSLIHGQSEAF
>TRBJ1-1|TRBV12-3/TRBV12-4
ASSLRQVTF
>TRBJ1-5|TRBV7-8
ASSLRLGGTGNNQPQH
>TRBJ1-2|TRBV2
ASSEERGRDGYT
>TRBJ1-2|TRBV6-5
ASQTARGNYGYT
>TRBJ2-1|TRBV10-3
AISAPEGYYNEQF